One and the same sample provided the 21 T cell receptor beta chains below, sequenced in a study of OX40 agonist ivuxolimab in advanced cancers. The table came from immunoSEQ multiplex PCR; TCRdb's copy has only in-frame clones and leaves some out. The data contain around 53,000 clones, 84% of them singletons. The source material was CD4+ or CD8+ T cells sorted from blood, sampled in a trial of the OX40 agonist ivuxolimab. These receptor sequences come from an adult with an advanced solid tumor such as melanoma, head and neck, liver or kidney cancer.

V usage is TRBV7-9 and J usage is TRBJ1-1; tentative D call: TRBD1 (5 bases). This CDR3 has 15 residues. The germline CDR1 and CDR2 sequences are SEHNR and FQNEAQ (reference sequence). V gave up 2 bases and J gave up 4 bases, with 14 bases separating them. The CDR3 coding sequence is TGTGCCAGCAGCTTATTGGAAGGGAGGGGCACTGAAGCTTTCTTT. Amino acids: CASSLLEGRGTEAFF.

Note on this clone: Additional DNA sequences in this sample encode the identical CDR3. V and J are TRBV7-9 and TRBJ1-5; D gene uncertain. This CDR3 has 15 residues. The germline V gene has CDR1 SEHNR and CDR2 FQNEAQ (reference sequence). The germline V and J ends were trimmed by 1 base and 0 bases, with 7 bases remaining between them. The CDR3 region is CASSLGGYSNQPQHF. The CDR3 DNA follows: TGTGCCAGCAGCTTAGGGGGTTATAGCAATCAGCCCCAGCATTTT.

The chain recombines TRBV6-1 with TRBJ1-1; D not certain. Trimming stripped 4 bases from V and 0 bases from J, with 6 bases between. The CDR3 has 13 amino acids. CDR1 and CDR2 (germline): MNHNS, SASEGT. The CDR3 region has the DNA TGTGCCAGCAGTGTTCTTGTGAACACTGAAGCTTTCTTT. It is translated as CASSVLVNTEAFF.

CDR3 sequence reads: CASSLEYRGGIAFF. The CDR3 nucleotides read TGTGCCAGCAGTTTAGAATACAGGGGAGGTATCGCTTTCTTT. V usage is TRBV27 and J usage is TRBJ1-1; 7 positions agree with TRBD1. The ends lost 2 bases at V and 11 bases at J; junction bases unmatched: 11. The CDR3 is 14 residues long. The germline V gene has CDR1 MNHEY and CDR2 SMNVEV (reference sequence).

This clone came up a few times. The chain employs TRBV27 and TRBJ1-4; D is unresolved. The V end lost 6 bases, the J end lost 8 bases, and 13 bases lay between the germline ends. CDR1 is MNHEY and CDR2 is SMNVEV in the germline V gene (reference sequence). The CDR3 consists of 13 residues. CDR3 DNA sequence: TGTGCCAGCAGGACCACAGTGGACGAAAAACTGTTTTTT. Its translation is CASRTTVDEKLFF.

This clone has just a few counts. V usage is TRBV11-2 and J usage is TRBJ1-6; 8 bases map to TRBD1. V lost 5 bases and J lost 7; bases outside the gene matches: 10. The CDR3 runs 16 residues. CDR1 and CDR2 (germline): SGHAT, FQNNGV. CDR3 protein: CASSPLAGGQNSPLHF. CDR3 DNA sequence: TGTGCCAGCAGCCCCTTGGCAGGGGGCCAAAATTCACCCCTCCACTTT.

This chain uses TRBV11-1 with TRBJ2-5; D unresolved. The ends were cut back, 6 bases at V and 4 bases at J, with 12 bases in the middle. The CDR3 has 13 amino acids. In germline, CDR1 is SGHAT, CDR2 FQDESV (reference sequence). The chain's CDR3 is CASSPRVLETQYF. CDR3 nucleotides: TGTGCCAGCAGTCCTAGAGTCTTAGAGACCCAGTACTTC. Based on the CDR3 plus reference TRBV11-1 and TRBJ2-5, the full variable domain is EAEVAQSPRYKITEKSQAVAFWCDPISGHATLYWYRQILGQGPELLVQFQDESVVDDSQLPKDRFSAERLKGVDSTLKIQPAELGDSAMYLCASSPRVLETQYFGPGTRLLVL.

The V gene is TRBV5-6, the J gene TRBJ2-4; D may be TRBD2 (6 bases). V lost 2 bases and J lost 0, with 12 bases in between. CDR1 and CDR2 from the germline V gene are SGHDT and YYEEEE. The CDR3 runs to 16 residues. The DNA for the CDR3 is TGTGCCAGCAGCTTCGGGGGAACTCTAGCCAAAAACATTCAGTACTTC. Protein product: CASSFGGTLAKNIQYF. Variable domain in full (rest from reference TRBV5-6 and TRBJ2-4): DAGVTQSPTHLIKTRGQQVTLRCSPKSGHDTVSWYQQALGQGPQFIFQYYEEEERQRGNFPDRFSGHQFPNYSSELNVNALLLGDSALYLCASSFGGTLAKNIQYFGAGTRLSVL.

The genes are TRBV4-2 and TRBJ2-1, with 10 bases aligning to TRBD2. CDR3 length: 15 residues. The V segment lost 3 bases and the J segment 5 bases; nucleotides outside the gene matches: 4. CDR1 is LGHNA and CDR2 is YNFKEQ in the germline V gene. The CDR3 region has the DNA TGTGCCAGCAGCCACGGGACTAGCGCCGACAATGAGCAGTTCTTC. Protein: CASSHGTSADNEQFF.

The chain combines TRBV18 with TRBJ2-5; D call uncertain. V shed 7 bases and J shed 0 bases, with 6 bases lying between them. The CDR3 runs 12 residues. Looked up from germline, CDR1 is KGHSH and CDR2 is LQKENI. This chain's CDR3 is CASCRYQETQYF. The CDR3, as DNA: TGTGCCAGCTGTCGATACCAAGAGACCCAGTACTTC.

This clone has only a few counts. V is TRBV7-9 and J is TRBJ2-1; D call uncertain. Germline values: CDR1 SEHNR, CDR2 FQNEAQ (reference sequence). CDR3 length: 13 residues. The germline V and J ends were trimmed by 10 bases and 0 bases, with 10 bases remaining between them. DNA of the CDR3: TGTGCCACAGCCCTTAGCTCCTACAATGAGCAGTTCTTC. It translates to CATALSSYNEQFF.

This chain links TRBV19 with TRBJ2-2, with 9 positions matching TRBD2. The CDR3 has 16 amino acids. V trimming: 5 bases; J trimming: 6 bases; junction bases outside the gene matches: 10. From germline, CDR1 is LNHDA and CDR2 SQIVND (reference sequence). CDR3 nucleotides: TGTGCCAGTAGTTCCGTAGCGGGAGAAGGGTCCGGGGAGCTGTTTTTT. As protein: CASSSVAGEGSGELFF.

The sample holds one count of this clone. The chain is built from TRBV7-2 and TRBJ2-7, with 9 bases fitting TRBD2. Germline V CDR1 and CDR2: SGHTA, FQGNSA. With V trimmed by 1 base and J by 4 bases, 8 bases remained unmatched. The CDR3 contains 16 residues. CDR3 nucleotides: TGTGCCAGCAGCTTAGTGCGGGAGGGCCTTAAGTACGAGCAGTACTTC. Translation: CASSLVREGLKYEQYF.

This clone was seen a handful of times. The V gene is TRBV4-1, the J gene TRBJ1-1; D ambiguous. The V end was cut by 3 bases, the J end by 6 bases, with 8 bases between. In germline, CDR1 is MGHRA, CDR2 YSYEKL. CDR3 length: 12 residues. CDR3 sequence: CASSQLGAEAFF. CDR3 DNA sequence: TGCGCCAGCAGCCAGCTGGGCGCTGAAGCTTTCTTT.

The count of this clone is one. The V and J genes are TRBV25-1 and TRBJ1-4; no clear D. The CDR3 runs 15 residues. The V gene lost 1 base and the J gene lost 8 bases, with 14 bases spanning the gap. Germline V gives CDR1 MGHDK, CDR2 SYGVNS. The CDR3 nucleotides are TGTGCCAGCAGTGAATTTGATGGCTTGGACGAAAAACTGTTTTTT. This encodes CASSEFDGLDEKLFF.

The genes are TRBV28 and TRBJ1-2; D is uncertain. Trimming stripped 2 bases from V and 4 bases from J, with 11 bases between. The CDR3 runs to 14 residues. Germline V CDR1 and CDR2: MDHEN, SYDVKM. CDR3: CASSLGGHTYGYTF. CDR3 sequence (DNA): TGTGCCAGCAGTTTAGGAGGGCACACCTATGGCTACACCTTC.

A single count supports this clone. V is TRBV18 and J is TRBJ1-1; 7 positions agree with TRBD1. J was trimmed by 0 bases and V by 3 bases; bases with no gene match: 7. CDR3 size: 16 residues. The germline V gene has CDR1 KGHSH and CDR2 LQKENI. The CDR3, as DNA: TGTGCCAGCTCACCCGACAGGGTCAGAATGAACACTGAAGCTTTCTTT. Encoded protein: CASSPDRVRMNTEAFF.

The sample holds a few counts of this clone. The CDR3 DNA follows: TGTGCCAGCAGCTTAGTGTCGGAAAATGAGCAGTTCTTC. Translating it yields CASSLVSENEQFF. The rearrangement joins TRBV11-1 to TRBJ2-1; D call uncertain. This CDR3 is 13 amino acids long. V was shortened by 1 base and J by 7 bases, with 8 bases between the two germline ends. Per germline, CDR1 SGHAT and CDR2 FQDESV (reference sequence). The complete variable domain, with remaining parts taken from reference TRBV11-1 and TRBJ2-1, reads EAEVAQSPRYKITEKSQAVAFWCDPISGHATLYWYRQILGQGPELLVQFQDESVVDDSQLPKDRFSAERLKGVDSTLKIQPAELGDSAMYLCASSLVSENEQFFGPGTRLTVL.

The chain links TRBV6-1 to TRBJ2-2; TRBD1 matches 7 bases. The ends lost 7 bases at V and 5 bases at J; junction bases unmatched: 10. The CDR3 has 15 residues. The germline V gene has CDR1 MNHNS and CDR2 SASEGT. CDR3 in DNA: TGTGCCAGCACCCCTCAGACAGGGAATACCGGGGAGCTGTTTTTT. Residues: CASTPQTGNTGELFF.

This clone was seen once. The V gene is TRBV30, the J gene TRBJ2-1, with D perhaps matching TRBD2 (5 bases). Per the germline V gene, CDR1 is GTSNPN and CDR2 is SVGIG (reference sequence). This CDR3 has 11 amino acids. The V gene lost 1 base and the J gene lost 9 bases, with 7 bases spanning the gap. The CDR3 reads CAWSAEGEQFF. The CDR3 region has the DNA TGTGCCTGGAGTGCCGAGGGTGAGCAGTTCTTC.

The rearrangement uses TRBV19 and TRBJ2-6, with D possibly being TRBD1 (5 bases). Trimming removed 5 bases at V and 2 bases at J, with 13 bases between. The CDR3 runs to 16 residues. The germline V gene encodes CDR1 LNHDA and CDR2 SQIVND (reference sequence). CDR3: CASSSLDSTGANVLTF. CDR3 coding DNA: TGTGCCAGTAGTTCCTTAGACAGTACTGGGGCCAACGTCCTGACTTTC.